One and the same sample provided the 6 T cell receptor beta chains below, sequenced in a study of blood T cell repertoires in COVID-19. The data were produced by immunoSEQ multiplex PCR, yet TCRdb's version contains in-frame clones alone and is incomplete. The table shows 200,000 or so clones, with 70% to 90% occurring only once. Sequencing was carried out using PBMCs or T cells enriched from blood (not recorded which). The receptors were gathered from a young woman who had recovered from COVID-19.

The chain combines TRBV19 with TRBJ2-3; no clear D gene. V gave up 5 bases and J gave up 2 bases, with 14 bases separating them. CDR3 length: 15 amino acids. The germline CDR1 and CDR2 sequences are LNHDA and SQIVND (reference sequence). The CDR3 region is CASSFQNGFTDTQYF. The CDR3 DNA follows: TGTGCCAGTAGTTTCCAAAACGGGTTCACAGATACGCAGTATTTT. The full variable domain, in which reference TRBV19 and TRBJ2-3 provide the parts outside the CDR3, is DGGITQSPKYLFRKEGQNVTLSCEQNLNHDAMYWYRQDPGQGLRLIYYSQIVNDFQKGDIAEGYSVSREKKESFPLTVTSAQKNPTAFYLCASSFQNGFTDTQYFGPGTRLTVL.

The chain recombines TRBV3-1 (or the pseudogene TRBV3-2) with TRBJ1-1; TRBD1 might be the D (5 bases). The germline gives CDR1 LGHDT, CDR2 YNNKEL (reference sequence). V was clipped by 6 bases and J by 4 bases, with 15 bases between them. The CDR3 has 14 residues. Written as DNA, the CDR3 is TGTGCCAGCAGACGGATGGGGGAGGCCACTGAAGCTTTCTTT. Its translation is CASRRMGEATEAFF.

The V call is TRBV7-6, the J call TRBJ2-7; 7 nucleotides agree with TRBD2. Germline CDR1 and CDR2: SGHVS and FNYEAQ. The junction had 2 bases not matched to a gene; V was cut back by 0 bases and J by 0 bases. The CDR3 consists of 15 residues. The CDR3 region is CASSLAGGTSYEQYF. In DNA form, the CDR3 reads TGTGCCAGCAGCTTAGCGGGGGGGACCTCCTACGAGCAGTACTTC.

The chain employs TRBV28 and TRBJ2-1, with D perhaps matching TRBD1 (5 bases). CDR3 size: 17 residues. Per germline, CDR1 MDHEN and CDR2 SYDVKM. V was clipped by 5 bases and J by 0 bases, with 17 bases between them. CDR3 sequence (DNA): TGTGCCAGCAGTGGGATCAGACAGACTCTCTCCTACAATGAGCAGTTCTTC. Translation gives CASSGIRQTLSYNEQFF.

The table lists this clone with a count of one. This chain connects TRBV9 to TRBJ2-7, with 7 bases fitting TRBD1. Germline values: CDR1 SGDLS, CDR2 YYNGEE. V lost 4 bases and J lost 1; bases outside the gene matches: 5. The CDR3 length is 14 residues. The chain's CDR3 is CASSPRTGSYEQYF. CDR3 in DNA: TGTGCCAGCAGCCCCAGGACAGGTTCCTACGAGCAGTACTTC. Based on the CDR3 plus reference TRBV9 and TRBJ2-7, the full variable domain is DSGVTQTPKHLITATGQRVTLRCSPRSGDLSVYWYQQSLDQGLQFLIQYYNGEERAKGNILERFSAQQFPDLHSELNLSSLELGDSALYFCASSPRTGSYEQYFGPGTRLTVT.

The chain uses TRBV10-3 and TRBJ1-6; 7 nucleotides align to TRBD1. J gave up 10 bases and V 10 bases, and 10 bases lay outside the gene matches. Germline CDR1 reads ENHRY; CDR2 reads SYGVKD. The CDR3 consists of 13 residues. The CDR3 spells CATRQGSESPLHF. The CDR3 coding sequence is TGTGCCACCCGACAGGGTAGCGAATCACCCCTCCACTTT.